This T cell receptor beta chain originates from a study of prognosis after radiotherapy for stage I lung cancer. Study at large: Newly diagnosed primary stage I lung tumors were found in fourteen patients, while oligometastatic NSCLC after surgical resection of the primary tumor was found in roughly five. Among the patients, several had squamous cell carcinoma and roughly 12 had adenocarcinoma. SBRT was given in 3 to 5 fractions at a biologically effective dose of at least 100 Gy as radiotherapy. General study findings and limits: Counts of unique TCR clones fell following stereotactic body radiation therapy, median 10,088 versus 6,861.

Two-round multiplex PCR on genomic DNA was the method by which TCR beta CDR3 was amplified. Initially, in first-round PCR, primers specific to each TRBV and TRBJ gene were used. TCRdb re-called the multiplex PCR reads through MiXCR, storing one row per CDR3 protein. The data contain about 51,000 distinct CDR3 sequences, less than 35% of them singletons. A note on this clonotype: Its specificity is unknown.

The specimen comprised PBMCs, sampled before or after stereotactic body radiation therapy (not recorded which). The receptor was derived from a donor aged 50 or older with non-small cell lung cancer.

CDR3 in amino acids: CASSFAGYNEQFF. CDR3 bases: TGTGCCAGCAGCTTCGCGGGGTACAATGAGCAGTTCTTC. The chain couples TRBV7-2 to TRBJ2-1, with D perhaps TRBD2 (6 bases). V shed 3 bases and J shed 4 bases, with 7 bases lying between them. The length of the CDR3 is 13 residues. The germline V gene encodes CDR1 SGHTA and CDR2 FQGNSA.